This TCR beta chain was obtained from a study of spatial heterogeneity in lung cancer (dated by TCRdb to 2018 to 2020). General notes on the study: Beta-chain transcripts were consistently detected in greater numbers than alpha-chain transcripts, which likely reflects a higher abundance of beta-chain transcripts. At surgery, around 200 tumor regions, roughly 62 matched nontumor lung samples and 56 PBMC samples were TCR-sequenced for both alpha and beta chains. In tumor regions, TCR transcript counts showed a strong correlation with a T cell transcriptional module score from matched bulk RNA-seq. TCR alpha and beta repertoires were quantitatively compared across multiple tumor regions, matched nontumor lung and blood in non-small cell lung cancer. Nonsynonymous mutation counts, determined by whole-exome sequencing of tumor tissue, were related to TCR repertoire features. In the raw uncorrected reads, each unique combination of TCR and UMI appeared more than ten times on average. The paper as a whole reports these results and caveats: Additional single-cell paired TCR alpha and beta sequencing was considered necessary to confirm, at a functional level, the hypothesis that regional TCRs recognize regional mutations. Estimated TCR-seq coverage of tumor T cells was only approximately 7.4% for alpha chains and about 12% for beta chains. The tumor nonsynonymous mutation count correlated with the number of expanded alpha and beta TCRs within the tumor. Counts of ubiquitous and regional expanded TCRs correlated with counts of ubiquitous and regional nonsynonymous mutations, respectively.

Library creation used 5' RACE. The run used a NextSeq 500. The TCR library protocol attached a unique molecular identifier to each TCR cDNA molecule to allow correction of PCR and sequencing errors. Regarding the original processing steps: Decombinator tools were used for TCR identification, UMI-based error correction and CDR3 extraction. Expanded TCRs were defined as those above a frequency of 2 per 1,000, corresponding to the top 1% of the tumor frequency distribution. Expanded tumor TCRs were classed as regional if statistically deemed absent (corrected P<0.05) from at least one tumor region, otherwise ubiquitous. Rényi diversity was computed with the R vegan package after subsampling each repertoire 100 times to 5,000 TCRs. CDR3 similarity networks were built from amino acid triplet string-kernel similarity, with CDR3s being connected when pairwise similarity was above 0.82. TCRdb trimmed the raw reads at Q25, called clones with MiXCR and kept productive beta chains. Every entry covers one CDR3 protein and lists the most common genes and DNA from its rows. These V and J calls are TCRdb output, not the study's own analysis. The sample records tens of thousands of distinct CDR3 sequences, roughly 6.5% of which are singletons. The ten biggest clones cover about a tenth of the sample.

Explained via the paper, the time point label denotes: sample taken at primary tumor resection. The donors were about 71 patients from the lung TRACERx cohort who had early-stage, untreated non-small cell lung cancer. Whole RNA extracted from tumor and nontumor lung tissue, or from cryopreserved PBMC samples, was used for TCR sequencing without cell sorting. Patients were selected for TCR sequencing only if sufficient RNA was available from at least two tumor regions. A lung pathologist reviewed the tumor and adjacent nontumor lung specimens before the specimens were selected. Of note for this clonotype: What antigen it recognizes has not been identified. No much larger clonotype is one base removed from it; base qualities were not supplied.

The sequenced sample was lung tumor tissue, obtained at surgery. This receptor was obtained from a male donor with early-stage non-small cell lung cancer.

The DNA is as follows: TGCAGCGTTGAAGATGTAACAGGGGGAGAAAAACTGTTTTTT. It codes for CSVEDVTGGEKLFF. The chain links TRBV29-1 with TRBJ1-4; 8 bases in the junction line up with TRBD1. Measured from the cysteine to the phenylalanine, the CDR3 is 14 residues long. The read is trimmed to its CDR3 DNA, 42 bases read in frame from base 1. Clipping removes 0 bases from V and 8 bases from J, with 5 as the unmatched junction base count. For CDR1 and CDR2, the germline V gene lists SQVTM and ANQGSEA.